The clone carrying this TCR beta chain was recorded a few times. The target antigen is unknown. An approximately 10 ml volume of fresh peripheral blood provided the PBMCs. Amplification of the TCR beta CDR3 regions used RNA transcripts (as template). In the first round, RT-PCR was carried out with HTBI primers, and a multiplex PCR formed the second round. Each CDR3 protein is one row after TCRdb ran MiXCR on the multiplex PCR reads. The sample records 400,000 to 450,000 distinct CDR3 sequences, under 25% being singletons. Looked up from germline, CDR1 is ENHRY and CDR2 is SYGVKD. The CDR3 runs 16 residues. With 6 bases clipped from V and 4 bases from J, the junction kept 9 bases outside the gene matches. The entry originates in a study of Graves' ophthalmopathy and Graves' hyperthyroidism. Whole-study findings and limits: The model's ophthalmopathy progression predictions had roughly 65% sensitivity and 72.22% specificity.

The chain recombines TRBV10-3 with TRBJ2-7; TRBD2 agrees at 13 bases. This clonotype originated in a woman under 30 with stable Graves' hyperthyroidism. The sample comprised peripheral blood. This chain's CDR3 is CAISDPTSGRGYEQYF. CDR3 nucleotides: TGTGCCATCAGCGACCCAACTAGCGGGAGGGGGTACGAGCAGTACTTC.